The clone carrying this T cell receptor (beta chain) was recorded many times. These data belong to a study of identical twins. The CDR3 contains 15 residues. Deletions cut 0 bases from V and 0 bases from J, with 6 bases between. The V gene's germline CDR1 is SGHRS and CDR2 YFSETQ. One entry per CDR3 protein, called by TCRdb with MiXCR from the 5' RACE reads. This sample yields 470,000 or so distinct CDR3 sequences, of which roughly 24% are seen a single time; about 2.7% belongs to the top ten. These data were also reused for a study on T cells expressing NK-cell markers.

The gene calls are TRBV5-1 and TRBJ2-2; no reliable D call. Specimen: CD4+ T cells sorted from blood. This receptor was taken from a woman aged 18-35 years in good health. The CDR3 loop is CASSLGSANTGELFF. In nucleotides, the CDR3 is TGCGCCAGCAGCTTGGGGAGCGCGAACACCGGGGAGCTGTTTTTT.